These 12 T cell receptor beta chains were sequenced from one sample in a study of T cell responses to AZD1222 COVID-19 vaccine. The assay was immunoSEQ multiplex PCR, and TCRdb's table has in-frame clones only and misses some. The sample holds 100,000 to 150,000 clones; 70% to 90% are singletons and the top ten take about 10%. Sequences were derived from peripheral blood, sampled on day 0 of AZD1222 vaccination. The receptor source for this set is an adult in good health.

The V and J genes are TRBV10-1 and TRBJ1-2; D gene ambiguous. There are 14 residues in the CDR3. V lost 2 bases to trimming and J lost 3 bases, with 10 bases between them. Germline V gene data show CDR1 as WNHNN and CDR2 as SYGVQD (reference sequence). The CDR3 DNA sequence: TGCGCCAGCAGTGAGAGGCAGCCTCACTATGGCTACACCTTC. This codes for CASSERQPHYGYTF.

The count of this clone is one. The chain has TRBV27 and TRBJ1-5; a weak D match, TRBD1 (6 bases). This CDR3 has 16 residues. With 2 bases removed from V and 4 bases from J, the gap between germline ends came to 15 bases. In germline, CDR1 is MNHEY, CDR2 SMNVEV (reference sequence). This CDR3 reads CASSLRGTGTNQPQHF. The CDR3 coding sequence is TGTGCCAGCAGTTTACGCGGAACCGGGACAAATCAGCCCCAGCATTTT.

The chain employs TRBV5-1 and TRBJ1-2; 8 positions agree with TRBD1. The CDR3 is 14 residues long. Germline trimming cut 0 bases from V and 3 bases from J; bases unmatched to any gene: 1. Germline V gene lookup returns CDR1 SGHRS and CDR2 YFSETQ. The CDR3: CASSLVGQDYGYTF. DNA of the CDR3: TGCGCCAGCAGCTTGGTGGGACAGGACTATGGCTACACCTTC.

This clone was detected once. A junction boundary mismatches the germline segment, possibly from a read error. The V gene is TRBV11-2, the J gene TRBJ1-2; TRBD1 might be the D (5 bases). In germline, CDR1 is SGHAT, CDR2 FQNNGV. This CDR3 is built from 15 residues. The CDR3 DNA sequence: TGTGCCAGCAGCCCTAGCGGAGGAGCGGCAGGGAGGAGGAACTTC. Translated: CASSPSGGAAGRRNF.

This chain joins TRBV27 and TRBJ1-6, with D hard to call. Germline CDR1 MNHEY, CDR2 SMNVEV (reference sequence). The CDR3 is 13 residues long. Trimming shortened V by 3 bases and J by 7 bases, and 7 bases separated the two germline ends. CDR3 amino acids: CASSFTSNSPLHF. CDR3 sequence (DNA): TGTGCCAGCAGTTTCACCTCCAATTCACCCCTCCACTTT.

J is TRBJ2-7 and V is TRBV27; 9 bases line up with TRBD1. Germline CDR1 and CDR2: MNHEY and SMNVEV (reference sequence). This CDR3 contains 17 residues. After removal of 4 bases from V and 2 bases from J, the junction contained 12 bases not matched to a gene. The CDR3, as DNA: TGTGCCAGCAGTTCCCTTCTGACAGGGGGACGGGCCTACGAGCAGTACTTC. Protein product: CASSSLLTGGRAYEQYF.

This chain uses TRBV2 with TRBJ2-3; TRBD2 matches at 11 bases. The CDR3 length is 13 residues. The junction had 4 bases not matched to a gene; V was cut back by 8 bases and J by 6 bases. The germline gives CDR1 SNHLY, CDR2 FYNNEI. CDR3 region: CASLAGGLDTQYF. Written as DNA, the CDR3 is TGTGCCAGCCTAGCGGGGGGCTTGGATACGCAGTATTTT.

Details on this clone: Germline and junction disagree at one end, which may indicate a read error. The chain is built from TRBV7-7 and TRBJ2-7; 13 bases line up with TRBD2. The V gene's germline CDR1 is SSHAT and CDR2 FNYEAQ (reference sequence). The CDR3 has 16 residues. The CDR3 bases are TGTGCTAGCAGCAAAGGACTAGCGGGGGCTTCCTACGAGCAGTACTTC. It encodes CASSKGLAGASYEQYF.

In its sample, this clone was seen once. This rearrangement joins TRBV11-2 to TRBJ2-3; no clear D. The CDR3 is 15 residues long. Trimming removed 2 bases at V and 1 base at J, with 10 bases between. Germline CDR1 is SGHAT and CDR2 is FQNNGV. The CDR3 region is CASSLLLPGTDTQYF. The CDR3 nucleotides are TGTGCCAGCAGCTTACTTCTGCCCGGCACAGATACGCAGTATTTT.

The rearrangement uses TRBV7-9 and TRBJ1-1; the D gene is possibly TRBD1 (5 bases). V was cut by 5 bases and J by 1 base, with 14 bases left in between. This CDR3 has 15 amino acids. Germline assignment: CDR1 SEHNR and CDR2 FQNEAQ (reference sequence). The chain's CDR3 is CASSPRQTPNTEAFF. The CDR3 DNA reads as TGTGCCAGCAGCCCCAGACAGACCCCGAACACTGAAGCTTTCTTT.

The genes are TRBV5-1 and TRBJ1-5; D gene uncertain. The ends were cut back, 0 bases at V and 5 bases at J, with 12 bases in the middle. The CDR3 sequence is 15 residues long. Per germline, CDR1 SGHRS and CDR2 YFSETQ. CDR3 in DNA: TGCGCCAGCAGCTTGGAGCCAGGAAGAGATCAGCCCCAGCATTTT. This codes for CASSLEPGRDQPQHF.

The chain joins TRBV6-1 to TRBJ2-3, with D perhaps TRBD2 (5 bases). Germline CDR1 is MNHNS and CDR2 is SASEGT. This CDR3 is 15 amino acids long. Trimming took off 2 bases at V and 6 bases at J, with 15 bases between the two ends. The DNA for the CDR3 is TGTGCCAGCAGTGAACGATTCCGGGGTGGCGATACGCAGTATTTT. Its protein product is CASSERFRGGDTQYF.